Listed below are T cell receptor beta chains from one sample, sequenced in a study of cytomegalovirus exposure and HLA in healthy donors. Some clones are missing from TCRdb's copy, which holds only in-frame ones; the method was immunoSEQ multiplex PCR. This table has more than 150,000 clones, roughly 77% appearing once. Sequenced sample: PBMCs. These receptor sequences come from a young woman in good health and CMV-seronegative. The CDR3 runs from the conserved cysteine through the conserved F or W. The order of the fields is clone size, V gene, J gene, CDR3 length, D gene, CDR3 DNA, CDR3 protein. A D gene is named only where the DNA matches it firmly. Rows may omit the clone size; those that give it use once, few, many or a size class.

-	TRBV5-1	TRBJ2-2	14	-	TGCGCCAGCAGCTTGGCCCTGGGGGCGAGGGAGCTGTTTTTT	CASSLALGARELFF
-	TRBV19	TRBJ1-2	14	TRBD1	TGTGCCAGTAGCGGACAGGGGGCGGACTATGGCTACACCTTC	CASSGQGADYGYTF
-	TRBV2	TRBJ1-6	13	-	TGTGCCAGCAGTGAAGCCAGGGCTTCACCCCTCCACTTT	CASSEARASPLHF
-	TRBV7-2	TRBJ2-3	16	-	TGTGCCAGCAGCTTAGAGCTGATTGCAGGGTCTGACACGCAGTATTTT	CASSLELIAGSDTQYF
-	TRBV27	TRBJ2-7	13	-	TGTGCCAGCACCAACAGGGTAACCTACGAGCAGTACTTC	CASTNRVTYEQYF
-	TRBV5-1	TRBJ1-5	15	-	TGCGCCAGCAGCTTGATACGGTATAGCAATCAGCCCCAGCATTTT	CASSLIRYSNQPQHF
once	TRBV27	TRBJ1-1	13	TRBD1	TGTGCCTCGACGACAGGGATGAACACTGAAGCTTTCTTT	CASTTGMNTEAFF
-	TRBV18	TRBJ1-5	13	-	TGTGCCAGCTCACCAGGGGGGGGCGGGCCCCAGCATTTT	CASSPGGGGPQHF
-	TRBV5-6	TRBJ1-1	12	-	TGTGCCAGCAGCTTGGCCGTAACTGAAGCTTTCTTT	CASSLAVTEAFF
-	TRBV30	TRBJ1-2	14	-	TGTGCCTGGAGTGTATCAGGGATCGGCTATGGCTACACCTTC	CAWSVSGIGYGYTF
-	TRBV4-3	TRBJ1-1	20	TRBD1	TGCGCCAGCAGCCAAGAAATTGGGACAGGGGAGGGGAACATGAACACTGAAGCTTTCTTT	CASSQEIGTGEGNMNTEAFF
-	TRBV7-4	TRBJ2-1	17	TRBD2	TGTGCCAGCAGCTTGGGGAGCGGGGGCTACCTGAACAATGAGCAGTTCTTC	CASSLGSGGYLNNEQFF
-	TRBV23-1	TRBJ2-7	14	TRBD1	TGCGCCATTGCTGGACAGGTTATATTCTACGAGCAGTACTTC	CAIAGQVIFYEQYF
-	TRBV9	TRBJ2-3	18	TRBD1	TGTGCCAGCAGCCCCCGGGACAGGGGGCATTCTAGCACAGATACGCAGTATTTT	CASSPRDRGHSSTDTQYF
-	TRBV5-6	TRBJ2-3	16	TRBD2	TGTGCCAGCAGCTTCTGGACTAGCGGGGGGGCAGATACGCAGTATTTT	CASSFWTSGGADTQYF
-	TRBV19	TRBJ2-1	15	-	TGTGCCAGTAGTATATCGCGGGGCAGGGGGGATGAGCAGTTCTTC	CASSISRGRGDEQFF
-	TRBV6-1	TRBJ2-1	14	TRBD2	TGTGCCAGCATCTCTAGCGGGGGCTACAATGAGCAGTTCTTC	CASISSGGYNEQFF
-	TRBV29-1	TRBJ1-1	12	-	TGCAGCGTTGGACAGACGAACACTGAAGCTTTCTTT	CSVGQTNTEAFF
-	TRBV19	TRBJ1-4	16	-	TGTGCCAGTAGCAGAATAACCGGGGCAACTAATGAAAAACTGTTTTTT	CASSRITGATNEKLFF
-	TRBV30	TRBJ2-2	15	TRBD2	TGTGCCTGGACCTGGACTAGCCCTGGCACCGGGGAGCTGTTTTTT	CAWTWTSPGTGELFF
-	TRBV2	TRBJ1-2	15	TRBD1	TGTGCCAGCAGAGACGGGACAGGGGGCCTCTATGGCTACACCTTC	CASRDGTGGLYGYTF
few	TRBV4-1	TRBJ1-1	13	TRBD1	TGCGCCAGCAGCCTCCAGGGGGAGACTGAAGCTTTCTTT	CASSLQGETEAFF
once	TRBV7-2	TRBJ1-6	14	-	TGTGCCAGCAGCCCAGGACAGATGGTGCCACCCCTCCACTTT	CASSPGQMVPPLHF
-	TRBV4-2	TRBJ2-7	17	TRBD2	TGTGCCAGCAGCCCGTCGTCTAGCGGGGGGACCTCCTACGAGCAGTACTTC	CASSPSSSGGTSYEQYF
-	TRBV18	TRBJ1-5	16	-	TGTGCCAGCTCACCACTTTACAGGGACAGCAATCAGCCCCAGCATTTT	CASSPLYRDSNQPQHF
-	TRBV27	TRBJ1-1	15	TRBD1	TGTGCCAGCAGTTCCCTGACAGGGGCGGTGACTGAAGCTTTCTTT	CASSSLTGAVTEAFF
-	TRBV5-5	TRBJ1-5	16	-	TGTGCCAGCAGCTTGGGGGCCAGGCCCATCGATCAGCCCCAGCATTTT	CASSLGARPIDQPQHF
once	TRBV27	TRBJ1-4	16	TRBD1	TGTGCCAGCAGTGGGGACAGGGATCGTGGTAATGAAAAACTGTTTTTT	CASSGDRDRGNEKLFF
-	TRBV4-2	TRBJ1-5	15	TRBD1	TGTGCCAGCAGCCGGGACAGGGGCGGGCATCAGCCCCAGCATTTT	CASSRDRGGHQPQHF
-	TRBV13	TRBJ2-7	17	TRBD2	TGTGCCAGCAGCTTAGGGCTAGCGGGGGAGAGCTCCTACGAGCAGTACTTC	CASSLGLAGESSYEQYF
few	TRBV6-4	TRBJ1-2	16	TRBD1	TGTGCCAGCAGTGACTCCCCTGACAGGGGCTTCAATGGCTACACCTTC	CASSDSPDRGFNGYTF
-	TRBV6-4	TRBJ1-2	15	-	TGTGCCAGCAGGGAGAGGGACGGAGGGCAACAAGGCTACACCTTC	CASRERDGGQQGYTF
-	TRBV7-3	TRBJ1-6	12	-	TGTGCCAGCAGCCACTCCCGTTCACCCCTCCACTTT	CASSHSRSPLHF
-	TRBV7-6	TRBJ1-1	15	-	TGTGCCAGCAGCTTTGTTCGGGTCCTGAACACTGAAGCTTTCTTT	CASSFVRVLNTEAFF